The rows below give T cell receptor beta chains drawn from one sample of a study of blood T cells in healthy people across ages. TCRdb itself ran the 5' RACE reads through MiXCR, one entry per CDR3 protein. The data show more than 500,000 distinct CDR3 sequences, about 26% seen once. The data were also submitted as part of a second study, on T cells of mothers and their children.

The sample consisted of blood. The receptors derive from a boy aged 2 to 9 in good health. Each CDR3 is given with its conserved first and last residue. D genes are given only for firm matches. Size tells how often a clone was seen (once, few, many) or the class of an expanded clone, and some rows leave it out.

v_gene	abundance	j_gene	d_gene	CDR3aa	CDR3nt
TRBV29-1	.	TRBJ2-2	TRBD1	CSVGGTENTGELFF	TGCAGCGTTGGAGGGACAGAGAACACCGGGGAGCTGTTTTTT
TRBV27	few	TRBJ2-7	TRBD1	CASSSTGQGFYEQYF	TGTGCCAGCAGTTCGACCGGACAGGGATTCTACGAGCAGTACTTC
TRBV4-3	few	TRBJ1-2	.	CASSARSGGYTF	TGCGCCAGCAGCGCACGATCGGGTGGCTACACCTTC
TRBV6-5	few	TRBJ1-2	TRBD1	CASSYGQAEGYTF	TGTGCCAGCAGTTACGGACAGGCTGAAGGCTACACCTTC
TRBV20-1	.	TRBJ2-3	TRBD1	CSARGQGRGTDTQYF	TGCAGTGCTAGGGGACAGGGAAGGGGGACAGATACGCAGTATTTT
TRBV20-1	few	TRBJ1-5	TRBD1	CSAREGTGGNQPQHF	TGCAGTGCTAGAGAGGGGACAGGGGGCAATCAGCCCCAGCATTTT
TRBV6-5	few	TRBJ1-3	.	CASSDLPGNTIYF	TGTGCCAGCAGTGACCTTCCTGGAAACACCATATATTTT
TRBV11-2	.	TRBJ1-1	TRBD1	CASSRTGGAGAFF	TGTGCCAGCAGTCGCACAGGGGGCGCGGGAGCTTTCTTT
TRBV6-2/TRBV6-3	.	TRBJ2-1	.	CASSYMGGPGNEQFF	TGTGCCAGCAGTTACATGGGGGGGCCGGGAAATGAGCAGTTCTTC
TRBV4-3	.	TRBJ2-7	.	CASSQDRARDSYEQYF	TGCGCCAGCAGCCAAGATCGTGCCAGGGACTCCTACGAGCAGTACTTC
TRBV29-1	few	TRBJ2-1	.	CSVVRGSYNEQFF	TGCAGCGTTGTCCGAGGTAGCTACAATGAGCAGTTCTTC
TRBV9	.	TRBJ1-2	TRBD1	CASSVAQGADYGYTF	TGTGCCAGCAGCGTAGCTCAGGGGGCGGACTATGGCTACACCTTC
TRBV19	.	TRBJ2-7	.	CASSITGSYEQYF	TGTGCCAGTAGTATCACGGGGTCCTACGAGCAGTACTTC
TRBV2	.	TRBJ2-7	.	CASSEATLTESYEQYF	TGTGCCAGCAGTGAAGCGACCTTAACCGAAAGCTACGAGCAGTACTTC
TRBV7-2	.	TRBJ2-7	.	CASRPTGLYEQYF	TGTGCCAGCAGGCCTACAGGGCTCTACGAGCAGTACTTC
TRBV20-1	many	TRBJ1-4	.	CSARGSGVPNEKLFF	TGCAGTGCTAGAGGGTCGGGGGTTCCTAATGAAAAACTGTTTTTT